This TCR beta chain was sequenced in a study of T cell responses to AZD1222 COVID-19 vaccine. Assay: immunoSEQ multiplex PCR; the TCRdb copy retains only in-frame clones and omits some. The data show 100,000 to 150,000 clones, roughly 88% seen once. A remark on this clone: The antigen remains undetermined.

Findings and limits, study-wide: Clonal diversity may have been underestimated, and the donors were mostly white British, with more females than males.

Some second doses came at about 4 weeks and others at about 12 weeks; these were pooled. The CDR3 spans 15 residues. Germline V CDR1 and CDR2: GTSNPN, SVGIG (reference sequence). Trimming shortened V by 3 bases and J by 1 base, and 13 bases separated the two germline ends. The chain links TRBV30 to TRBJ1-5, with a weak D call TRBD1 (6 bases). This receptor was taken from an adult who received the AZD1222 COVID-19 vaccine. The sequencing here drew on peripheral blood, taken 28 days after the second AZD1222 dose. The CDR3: CAWSPGAWSNQPQHF. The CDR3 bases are TGTGCCTGGAGCCCGGGGGCCTGGAGCAATCAGCCCCAGCATTTT.